Listed below are T cell receptor beta chains from one sample, sequenced in a study of cytomegalovirus exposure and HLA in healthy donors. This table comes from immunoSEQ multiplex PCR, and its TCRdb copy is limited to in-frame clones, with some not included. The table lists some 120,000 clones, roughly 80% of them singletons. Sequencing was carried out using PBMCs. These receptors came from a man aged 25 to 40 in good health and CMV-seropositive. Both conserved end residues are part of each CDR3. D genes are given only for firm matches. Only part of the rows carry a size: once, few, many, or a class if the clone is expanded.

V gene	clone size	D gene	J gene	CDR3 DNA	CDR3 protein
TRBV11-2	.	TRBD2	TRBJ2-1	TGTGCCAGCAGCCCGGGACTAGCGGGGTACAATGAGCAGTTCTTC	CASSPGLAGYNEQFF
TRBV7-2	.	TRBD1	TRBJ2-5	TGTGCCAGCAGCTGGACAGGGGAAGAGACCCAGTACTTC	CASSWTGEETQYF
TRBV7-9	once	TRBD1	TRBJ1-3	TGTGCCAGCAGCTCCGGGACAGGGAACTCTGGAAACACCATATATTTT	CASSSGTGNSGNTIYF
TRBV5-4	.	.	TRBJ2-7	TGTGCCAGCAGCTTGGCAACAGGGACCTACGAGCAGTACTTC	CASSLATGTYEQYF
TRBV28	once	.	TRBJ1-4	TGTGCCAGCAGCCCCCCAGGGGTGCTAGGTGAAAAACTGTTTTTT	CASSPPGVLGEKLFF
TRBV11-3	.	TRBD1	TRBJ2-5	TGTGCCAGCAGCTTGGGACAGGGGGCGCGGGAGACCCAGTACTTC	CASSLGQGARETQYF
TRBV9	.	.	TRBJ2-2	TGTGCTCCCAGAGGGCTTACGAACACCGGGGAGCTGTTTTTT	CAPRGLTNTGELFF
TRBV29-1	.	.	TRBJ2-2	TGCAGCGTTGAACTCGGCAGGGGTAACACCGGGGAGCTGTTTTTT	CSVELGRGNTGELFF
TRBV14	.	.	TRBJ1-1	TGTGCCAGCAGCCAAGACTCCGCATCTGGCAGGGAAGCTTTCTTT	CASSQDSASGREAFF
TRBV7-8	.	TRBD1	TRBJ2-7	TGTGCCAGCGCCTGGGACAGCTCCTACGAGCAGTACTTC	CASAWDSSYEQYF
TRBV6-4	.	TRBD2	TRBJ2-3	TGTGCCAGCAGTAGCATAGCGGGAGCCGCAGATACGCAGTATTTT	CASSSIAGAADTQYF
TRBV19	.	TRBD2	TRBJ2-3	TGTGCCAGTAGTACCGATGGCGGGAGGGCCGTGGATACGCAGTATTTT	CASSTDGGRAVDTQYF
TRBV29-1	.	.	TRBJ2-5	TGCAGCGCCGAGGGTTCGGAGCAAGAGACCCAGTACTTC	CSAEGSEQETQYF
TRBV10-1	few	TRBD1	TRBJ1-1	TGCGCCAGTAGTGAGGACTACAGGGGAACTGAAGCTTTCTTT	CASSEDYRGTEAFF
TRBV27	.	TRBD1	TRBJ1-2	TGTGCCAGCAGTTCCGTACAGGGGGCTAACTATGGCTACACCTTC	CASSSVQGANYGYTF
TRBV28	.	TRBD2	TRBJ2-7	TGTGCCAGCAGTGGGGCGGGAGAACCCTACGAGCAGTACTTC	CASSGAGEPYEQYF
TRBV11-3	.	TRBD2	TRBJ2-3	TGTGCCAGCAGCTTGGGCGGGAGGGCCTATGATACGCAGTATTTT	CASSLGGRAYDTQYF
TRBV18	.	TRBD2	TRBJ2-5	TGTGCCAGCTCACCATCGGGACTAACCCAAGAGACCCAGTACTTC	CASSPSGLTQETQYF
TRBV27	.	.	TRBJ1-2	TGTGCCAGCAGTCCCGTGCCAAGAGGGGGAACTGGCTACACCTTC	CASSPVPRGGTGYTF
TRBV2	.	.	TRBJ1-2	TGTGCCAGCAGTCTTGAACAGGGCAACTATGGCTACACCTTC	CASSLEQGNYGYTF
TRBV5-4	.	TRBD1	TRBJ1-1	TGTGCCAGCAGCAGGAACGGACAGGGGTTCACTGAAGCTTTCTTT	CASSRNGQGFTEAFF
TRBV18	.	TRBD1	TRBJ2-7	TGTGCCAGCTCACCGCGTCGCGGACAGGGGGCTGGGGAGCAGTACTTC	CASSPRRGQGAGEQYF
TRBV5-4	.	.	TRBJ1-1	TGTGCCAGCAGCTTGGACGGTTTGAACACTGAAGCTTTCTTT	CASSLDGLNTEAFF
TRBV27	.	.	TRBJ2-7	TGTGCCAGCAGTTTTAACAGGGCTAGCTCCTACGAGCAGTACTTC	CASSFNRASSYEQYF
TRBV11-1	.	.	TRBJ2-5	TGTGCCAGCAGCTTAGCCCCCGACAGGGAGACCCAGTACTTC	CASSLAPDRETQYF
TRBV5-1	.	.	TRBJ2-7	TGCGCCAGCAGCTTAGCCCGTCAGGGTAACGAGCAGTACTTC	CASSLARQGNEQYF
TRBV5-6	.	TRBD2	TRBJ2-5	TGTGCCAGCAGCAAGCCGAGCGGGAGGGTTGAAGAGACCCAGTACTTC	CASSKPSGRVEETQYF
TRBV25-1	.	TRBD1	TRBJ1-2	TGTGCCAGCACTGACTATACAGGGGATGGCTACACCTTC	CASTDYTGDGYTF
TRBV7-9	.	TRBD1	TRBJ2-5	TGTGCCAGCAGCTTTTACAGGGGAGAGACCCAGTACTTC	CASSFYRGETQYF
TRBV19	.	.	TRBJ2-1	TGTGCCAGTAGTACGCAAGGGGCTTCCTACAATGAGCAGTTCTTC	CASSTQGASYNEQFF
TRBV29-1	.	TRBD2	TRBJ2-3	TGCAGCGTTGAAGATCAAGAGCGGGAGATGAATACGCAGTATTTT	CSVEDQEREMNTQYF
TRBV30	few	.	TRBJ1-5	TGTGCCTGGAGTGTACCGGCAGGGGGCAATCAGCCCCAGCATTTT	CAWSVPAGGNQPQHF
TRBV11-3	.	TRBD1	TRBJ1-1	TGTGCCAGCAGCTTAGCGACAGGGTCTGAAGCTTTCTTT	CASSLATGSEAFF
TRBV9	.	TRBD2	TRBJ2-5	TGTGCCAGCAGCAACGGACTAGCGGGAACAGAGACCCAGTACTTC	CASSNGLAGTETQYF
TRBV7-6	.	.	TRBJ2-2	TGTGCCAGCAGCTTACCCTCCCACTCGGACAGTTACGTCGGGGAGCTGTTTTTT	CASSLPSHSDSYVGELFF
TRBV10-3	few	.	TRBJ2-6	TGTGCCATCAGTGCTCTGGAGGGGAGGTCTGGGGCCAACGTCCTGACTTTC	CAISALEGRSGANVLTF
TRBV23-1	.	.	TRBJ1-2	TGCGCCAGCAGTCAATCGGGCGGGGAGGGCTACACCTTC	CASSQSGGEGYTF
TRBV4-3	.	.	TRBJ1-5	TGCGCCAGCAGCCTCAGGGTCCATAGCAATCAGCCCCAGCATTTT	CASSLRVHSNQPQHF
TRBV28	.	.	TRBJ2-7	TGTGCCAGCAGTTTAAAGACAGATCTCTACGAGCAGTACTTC	CASSLKTDLYEQYF